This T cell receptor (beta chain) originates from a study of blood T cell repertoires in COVID-19. On the study more broadly: Acute-phase and convalescent COVID-19 samples originated in the United States, Italy and Spain. T cells, B-cell-depleted T cells, or PBMCs supplied cDNA or gDNA.

In the original workflow: The assay estimated nucleated cells by amplifying reference gene primers. Libraries were prepared by immunoSEQ multiplex PCR; TCRdb keeps only in-frame clonotypes and omits some of them. That table furnishes V, J and clone size, whereas the DNA furnished D and trimming. The repertoire includes fewer than 300,000 clones, nearly 85% of them detected once, and approximately 9% sits in the top ten. Germline V lookup: CDR1 MGHRA, CDR2 YSYEKL. V was pared by 0 bases and J by 3 bases, with 11 bases between. The CDR3 covers 15 residues. The TCR originated in a human donor in a cohort sampled during active COVID-19. This chain links TRBV4-1 with TRBJ2-5; D is perhaps TRBD2 (6 bases). Sequencing used peripheral blood. DNA of the CDR3: TGCGCCAGCAGCCAAGATCCCGCTAGCGAAGAGACCCAGTACTTC. Protein product: CASSQDPASEETQYF.